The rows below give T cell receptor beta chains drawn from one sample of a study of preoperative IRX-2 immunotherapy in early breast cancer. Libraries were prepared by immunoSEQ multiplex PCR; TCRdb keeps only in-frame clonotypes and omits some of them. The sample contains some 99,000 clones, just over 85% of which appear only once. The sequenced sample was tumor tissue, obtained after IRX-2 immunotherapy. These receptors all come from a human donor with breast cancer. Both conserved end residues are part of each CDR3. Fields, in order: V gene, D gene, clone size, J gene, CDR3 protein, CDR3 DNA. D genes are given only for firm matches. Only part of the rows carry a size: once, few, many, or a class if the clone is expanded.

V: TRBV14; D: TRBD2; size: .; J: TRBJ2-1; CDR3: CASSLNSGRISYNEQFF; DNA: TGTGCCAGCAGCCTTAATAGCGGGAGAATTTCCTACAATGAGCAGTTCTTC
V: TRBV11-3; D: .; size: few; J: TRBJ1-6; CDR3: CASSKGRVDSPLHF; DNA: TGTGCCAGCAGCAAGGGGAGGGTAGATTCACCCCTCCACTTT
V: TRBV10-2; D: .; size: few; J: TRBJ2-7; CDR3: CASSEDNLRGSEQYF; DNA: TGCGCCAGCAGTGAGGACAATCTCAGGGGATCCGAGCAGTACTTC
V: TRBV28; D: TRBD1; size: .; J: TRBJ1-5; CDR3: CASRRGTGGRNQPQHF; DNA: TGTGCCAGCAGGAGAGGGACAGGGGGCCGCAATCAGCCCCAGCATTTT
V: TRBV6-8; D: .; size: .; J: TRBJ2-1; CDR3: CATNTPVNEQFF; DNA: TGTGCCACCAATACTCCGGTCAATGAGCAGTTCTTC
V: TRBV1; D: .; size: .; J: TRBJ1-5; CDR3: CASSQGQLNQPQHF; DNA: TGCGCCAGCAGCCAAGGACAACTCAATCAGCCCCAGCATTTT
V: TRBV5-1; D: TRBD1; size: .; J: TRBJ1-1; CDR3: CASSFEQGARTEAFF; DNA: TGCGCCAGCAGCTTCGAACAGGGGGCGAGGACTGAAGCTTTCTTT
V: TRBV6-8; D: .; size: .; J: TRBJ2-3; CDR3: CAIREVRGTDTQYF; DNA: TGTGCCATCAGGGAGGTGAGGGGAACAGATACGCAGTATTTT
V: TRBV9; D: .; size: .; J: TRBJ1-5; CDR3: CASEALSNQPQHF; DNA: TGTGCCAGCGAGGCCCTTAGCAATCAGCCCCAGCATTTT
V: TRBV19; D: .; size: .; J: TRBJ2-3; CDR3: CASSINGMGITDTQYF; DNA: TGTGCCAGTAGTATAAACGGGATGGGGATCACAGATACGCAGTATTTT
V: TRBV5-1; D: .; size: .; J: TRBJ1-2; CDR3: CASSLEGPPNYGYTF; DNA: TGCGCCAGCAGCTTGGAAGGGCCCCCTAACTATGGCTACACCTTC
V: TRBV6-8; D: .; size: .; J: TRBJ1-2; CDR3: CASSELQGVGGYTF; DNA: TGTGCCAGCAGTGAGTTACAGGGAGTTGGCGGCTACACCTTC
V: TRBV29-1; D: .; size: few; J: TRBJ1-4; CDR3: CSVIQGGTNEKLFF; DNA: TGCAGCGTTATCCAGGGAGGGACTAATGAAAAACTGTTTTTT
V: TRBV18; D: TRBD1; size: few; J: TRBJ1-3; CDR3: CASSPPGQPSGNTIYF; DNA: TGTGCCAGCTCACCACCGGGACAGCCCTCTGGAAACACCATATATTTT
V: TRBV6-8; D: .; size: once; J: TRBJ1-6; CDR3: CAIRAGAYNSPLHF; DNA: TGTGCCATCAGGGCGGGGGCCTATAATTCACCCCTCCACTTT
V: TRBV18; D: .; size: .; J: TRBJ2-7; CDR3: CASSPPKGEQYF; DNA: TGTGCCAGCTCACCACCGAAAGGCGAGCAGTACTTC
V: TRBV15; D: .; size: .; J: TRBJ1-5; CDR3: CATSREKTWGSNAGSNQPQHF; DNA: TGTGCCACCAGCAGAGAGAAGACTTGGGGGAGCAACGCTGGTAGCAATCAGCCCCAGCATTTT
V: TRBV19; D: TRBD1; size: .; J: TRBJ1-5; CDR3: CASSLGTGGQPQHF; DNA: TGTGCCAGTAGTCTTGGGACAGGGGGTCAGCCCCAGCATTTT
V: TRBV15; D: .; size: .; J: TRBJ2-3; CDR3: CATSRDRRDEDTQYF; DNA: TGTGCCACCAGCAGAGATCGCAGGGATGAAGATACGCAGTATTTT
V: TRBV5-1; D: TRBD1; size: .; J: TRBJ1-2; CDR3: CASSEERQGPNYGYTF; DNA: TGCGCCAGCAGCGAAGAAAGACAGGGGCCCAACTATGGCTACACCTTC
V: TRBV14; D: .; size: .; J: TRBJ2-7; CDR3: CASSRVRGTYEQYF; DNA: TGTGCCAGCAGCCGAGTCCGGGGAACCTACGAGCAGTACTTC
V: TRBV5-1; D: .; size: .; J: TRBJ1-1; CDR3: CASSSSEPGRRGTEAFF; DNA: TGCGCCAGCAGCTCCTCAGAACCGGGACGCCGGGGGACTGAAGCTTTCTTT
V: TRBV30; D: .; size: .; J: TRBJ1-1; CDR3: CAWSVREWTEAFF; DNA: TGTGCCTGGAGTGTAAGGGAATGGACTGAAGCTTTCTTT
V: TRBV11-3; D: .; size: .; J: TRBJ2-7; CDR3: CASSSPGAFPYEQYF; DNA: TGTGCCAGCAGCTCCCCGGGGGCGTTTCCCTACGAGCAGTACTTC
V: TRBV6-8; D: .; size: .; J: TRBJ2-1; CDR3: CASSYSGFSSSYNEQFF; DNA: TGTGCCAGCAGTTACTCGGGCTTTTCGAGCTCCTACAATGAGCAGTTCTTC
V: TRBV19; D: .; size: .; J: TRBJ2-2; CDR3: CASSAGPHRELFF; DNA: TGTGCCAGTAGTGCCGGACCCCACCGGGAGCTGTTTTTT
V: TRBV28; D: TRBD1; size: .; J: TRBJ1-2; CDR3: CASSLTGGYGYTF; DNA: TGTGCCAGCAGCCTCACAGGGGGCTATGGCTACACCTTC
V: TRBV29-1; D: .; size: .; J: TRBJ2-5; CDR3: CSGTAGAETQYF; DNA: TGCAGCGGGACGGCAGGGGCAGAGACCCAGTACTTC
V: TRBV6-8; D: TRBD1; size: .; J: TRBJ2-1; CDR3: CASSPRGLSYNEQFF; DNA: TGTGCCAGCAGCCCAAGGGGGCTCTCCTACAATGAGCAGTTCTTC
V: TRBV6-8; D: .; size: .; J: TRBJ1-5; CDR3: CASSLGKIGQPQHF; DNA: TGTGCCAGCAGCCTCGGAAAGATAGGCCAGCCCCAGCATTTT
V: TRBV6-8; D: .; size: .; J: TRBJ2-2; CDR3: CASTLEPAGSAGELFF; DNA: TGTGCCAGCACCCTTGAACCCGCAGGCTCCGCCGGGGAGCTGTTTTTT
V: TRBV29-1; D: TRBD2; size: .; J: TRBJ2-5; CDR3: CSVAGSGTQETQYF; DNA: TGCAGCGTTGCCGGTAGCGGGACTCAAGAGACCCAGTACTTC
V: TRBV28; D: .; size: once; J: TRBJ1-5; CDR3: CASRQLFSNQPQHF; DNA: TGTGCCAGCAGACAGCTCTTTAGCAATCAGCCCCAGCATTTT
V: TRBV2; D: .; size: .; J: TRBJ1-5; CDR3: CASSVWGRGDNQPQHF; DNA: TGTGCCAGCAGTGTCTGGGGACGCGGAGACAATCAGCCCCAGCATTTT
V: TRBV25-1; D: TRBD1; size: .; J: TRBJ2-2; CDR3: CASSSWTGMNTGELFF; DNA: TGTGCCAGCAGTTCCTGGACAGGGATGAACACCGGGGAGCTGTTTTTT
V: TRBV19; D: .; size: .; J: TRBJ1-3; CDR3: CASKGRSGNTIYF; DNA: TGTGCCAGCAAGGGGCGATCTGGAAACACCATATATTTT
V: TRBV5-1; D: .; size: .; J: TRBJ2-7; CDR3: CASSSTPGAYEQYF; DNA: TGCGCCAGCAGCTCGACCCCGGGGGCCTACGAGCAGTACTTC
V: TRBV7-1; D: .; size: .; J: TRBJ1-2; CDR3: CASTPLGGYGYTF; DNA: TGTGCCAGCACGCCACTCGGGGGCTATGGCTACACCTTC
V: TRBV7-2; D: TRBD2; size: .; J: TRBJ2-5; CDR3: CASSRGSGNQETQYF; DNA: TGTGCCAGCAGCCGAGGGAGCGGGAACCAAGAGACCCAGTACTTC
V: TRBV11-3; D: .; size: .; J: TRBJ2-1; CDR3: CASSLGESSYNEQFF; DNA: TGTGCCAGCAGCTTGGGAGAAAGCTCCTACAATGAGCAGTTCTTC
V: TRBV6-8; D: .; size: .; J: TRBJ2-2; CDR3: CATRRGVDGELFF; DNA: TGTGCCACCCGGAGGGGGGTGGACGGGGAGCTGTTTTTT
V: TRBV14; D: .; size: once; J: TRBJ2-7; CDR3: CASSQANYGEQYF; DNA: TGTGCCAGCAGCCAAGCGAACTACGGAGAGCAGTACTTC
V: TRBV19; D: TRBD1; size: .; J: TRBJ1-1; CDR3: CASSPHRGLGRTEAFF; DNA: TGTGCCAGTAGTCCTCACAGGGGGCTGGGACGGACTGAAGCTTTCTTT
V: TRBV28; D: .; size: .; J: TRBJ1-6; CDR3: CASSLASGHSPLHF; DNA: TGTGCCAGCAGTTTAGCATCGGGCCACTCACCCCTCCACTTT
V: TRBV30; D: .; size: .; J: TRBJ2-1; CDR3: CAWSQGLPSYNEQFF; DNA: TGTGCCTGGAGCCAGGGACTTCCCTCCTACAATGAGCAGTTCTTC
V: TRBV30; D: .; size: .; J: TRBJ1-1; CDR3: CAWSINLGTEAFF; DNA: TGTGCCTGGAGTATTAACTTGGGCACTGAAGCTTTCTTT
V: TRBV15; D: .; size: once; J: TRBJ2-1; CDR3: CATSREAGRYNEQFF; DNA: TGTGCCACCAGCAGAGAGGCAGGCCGCTACAATGAGCAGTTCTTC
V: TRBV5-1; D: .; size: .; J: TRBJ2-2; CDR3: CASSLGHSTGELFF; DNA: TGCGCCAGCAGCTTGGGACATTCCACCGGGGAGCTGTTTTTT
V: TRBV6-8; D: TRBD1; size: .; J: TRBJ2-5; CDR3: CAIGGQGQETQYF; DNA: TGTGCCATCGGCGGACAGGGACAAGAGACCCAGTACTTC
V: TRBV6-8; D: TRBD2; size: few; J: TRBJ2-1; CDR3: CASSYLGTSPFNEQFF; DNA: TGTGCCAGCAGTTACTTGGGGACTAGTCCCTTCAATGAGCAGTTCTTC
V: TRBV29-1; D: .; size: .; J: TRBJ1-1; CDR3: CSVPGQMNTEAFF; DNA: TGCAGCGTGCCAGGACAGATGAACACTGAAGCTTTCTTT
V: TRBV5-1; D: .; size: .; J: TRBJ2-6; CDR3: CASSLVWATGANVLTF; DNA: TGCGCCAGCAGCTTGGTTTGGGCCACTGGGGCCAACGTCCTGACTTTC
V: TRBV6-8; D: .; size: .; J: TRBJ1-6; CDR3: CAIRDTAGLNSPLHF; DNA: TGTGCCATCAGAGACACGGCGGGCCTTAATTCACCCCTCCACTTT
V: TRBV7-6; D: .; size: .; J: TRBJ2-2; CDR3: CASSRKDLGGLDTGELFF; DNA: TGTGCCAGCAGCCGGAAAGATTTGGGGGGGCTGGACACCGGGGAGCTGTTTTTT
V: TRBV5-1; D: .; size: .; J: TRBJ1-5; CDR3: CASSLNGVDQPQHF; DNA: TGCGCCAGCAGCTTGAATGGGGTAGATCAGCCCCAGCATTTT